This T cell receptor beta chain was identified during a study of blood T cell repertoires in COVID-19. About the study: From the United States, Italy and Spain came samples of acute and convalescent COVID-19. Sources were T cells, B-cell-depleted T cells, or PBMCs; the material itself was cDNA or gDNA.

Authors' processing steps: Reference gene primers were amplified, and this amplification served to estimate nucleated cell counts. Data came from immunoSEQ multiplex PCR; TCRdb stores just in-frame clones and leaves some out. V and J calls and clone size are as listed in that table; D and trimming were resolved from the DNA. The sample carries 75,000 to 90,000 clones, approximately 80% recorded once. The germline gives CDR1 KGHSH, CDR2 LQKENI. The CDR3 covers 16 residues. J lost 2 bases, V lost 5 bases, and 9 bases had no gene match. Source material: peripheral blood. This sequence joins TRBV18 and TRBJ1-5; 7 nucleotides agree with TRBD1. The source is a woman in her thirties or forties with active or convalescent COVID-19. CDR3 in amino acids: CASSSNQGGGNQPQHF. In DNA form, the CDR3 reads TGTGCCAGCTCATCCAATCAGGGGGGCGGCAATCAGCCCCAGCATTTT.